This T cell receptor beta chain was found in a study of response to subunit inactivated influenza vaccine. Whole-study findings and limits: Authors proposed each seasonal influenza vaccination draws in few new T cells.

This clonotype was observed a handful of times. What it recognizes is unknown. TCRdb passed the RT-PCR reads through MiXCR, listing each CDR3 protein once. Of approximately 480,000 distinct CDR3 sequences detected, around 9.9% appear once; the ten largest clones hold about 12%. The CDR3 extends over 16 amino acids. V lost 0 bases and J lost 1, with 13 bases in between. CDR1 is SGHRS and CDR2 is YFSETQ in the germline V gene. The genes are TRBV5-1 and TRBJ1-1, with D unclear. This TCR came from a man aged 50 or older who received an inactivated influenza vaccine. Material: PBMCs from blood, obtained around seven weeks after vaccination. CDR3 nucleotide sequence: TGCGCCAGCAGCTTGGCCGGTGGGGAAACGAACACTGAAGCTTTCTTT. It encodes CASSLAGGETNTEAFF.